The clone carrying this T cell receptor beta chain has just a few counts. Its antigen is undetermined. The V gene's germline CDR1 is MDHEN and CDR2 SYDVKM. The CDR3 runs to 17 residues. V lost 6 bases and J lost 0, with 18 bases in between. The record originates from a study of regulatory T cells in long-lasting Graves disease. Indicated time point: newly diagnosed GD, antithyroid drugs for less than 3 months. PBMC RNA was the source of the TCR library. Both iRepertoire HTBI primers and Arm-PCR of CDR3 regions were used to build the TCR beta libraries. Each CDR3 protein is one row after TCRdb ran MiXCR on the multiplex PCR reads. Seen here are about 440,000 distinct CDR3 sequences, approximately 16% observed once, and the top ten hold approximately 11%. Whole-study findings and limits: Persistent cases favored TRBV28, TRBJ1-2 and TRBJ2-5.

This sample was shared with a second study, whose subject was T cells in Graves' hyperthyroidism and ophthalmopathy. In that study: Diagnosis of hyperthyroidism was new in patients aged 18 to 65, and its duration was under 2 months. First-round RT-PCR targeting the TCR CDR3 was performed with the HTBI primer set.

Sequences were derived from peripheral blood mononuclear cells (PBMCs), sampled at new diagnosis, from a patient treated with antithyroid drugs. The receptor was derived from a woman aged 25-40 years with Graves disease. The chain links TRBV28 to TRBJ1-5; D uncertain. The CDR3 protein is CASSPPYSPYSNQPQHF. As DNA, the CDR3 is TGTGCCAGCAGCCCACCTTACAGCCCTTATAGCAATCAGCCCCAGCATTTT.